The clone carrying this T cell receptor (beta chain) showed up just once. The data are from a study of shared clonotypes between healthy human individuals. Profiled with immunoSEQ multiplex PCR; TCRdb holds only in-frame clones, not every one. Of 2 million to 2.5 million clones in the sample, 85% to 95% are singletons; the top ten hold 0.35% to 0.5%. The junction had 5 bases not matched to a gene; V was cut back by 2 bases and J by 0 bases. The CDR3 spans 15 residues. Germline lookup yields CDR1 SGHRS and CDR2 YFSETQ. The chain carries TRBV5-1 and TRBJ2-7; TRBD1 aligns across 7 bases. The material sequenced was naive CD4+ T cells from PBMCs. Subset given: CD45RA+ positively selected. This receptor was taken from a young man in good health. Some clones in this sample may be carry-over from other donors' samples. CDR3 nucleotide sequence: TGCGCCAGCAGCTTCGGAGACAGGGACTCCTACGAGCAGTACTTC. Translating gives CASSFGDRDSYEQYF.